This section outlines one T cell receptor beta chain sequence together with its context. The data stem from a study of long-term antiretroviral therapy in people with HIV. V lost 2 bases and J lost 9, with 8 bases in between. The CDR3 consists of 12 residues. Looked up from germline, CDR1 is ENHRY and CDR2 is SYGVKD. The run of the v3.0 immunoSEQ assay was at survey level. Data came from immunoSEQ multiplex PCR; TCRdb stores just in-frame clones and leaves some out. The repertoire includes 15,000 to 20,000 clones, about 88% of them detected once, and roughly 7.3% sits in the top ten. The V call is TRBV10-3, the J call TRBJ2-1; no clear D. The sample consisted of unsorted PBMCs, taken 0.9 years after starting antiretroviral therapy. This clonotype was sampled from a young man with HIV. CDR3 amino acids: CAISEELAEQFF. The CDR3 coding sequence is TGTGCCATCAGTGAGGAGTTAGCTGAGCAGTTCTTC.